Shown below are 9 T cell receptor beta chains from a single sample sequenced in a study of T cells in Graves' hyperthyroidism and ophthalmopathy. RNA transcripts yielded amplified TCR beta CDR3 regions. The HTBI set primed first-round TCR CDR3 RT-PCR. TCRdb reprocessed the multiplex PCR reads with MiXCR, giving one entry per CDR3 protein. The repertoire includes around 350,000 distinct CDR3 sequences, under 20% of them detected once, and around 4% sits in the top ten. The sequenced material came from blood. These receptors were taken from a woman between 18 and 30 years old with Graves' hyperthyroidism.

There are many counts of this clonotype. V gene TRBV10-3 combines with J gene TRBJ2-3; weak D call: TRBD1 (5 bases). V was cut by 4 bases and J by 6 bases, with 11 bases left in between. Germline CDR1 ENHRY, CDR2 SYGVKD. The CDR3 consists of 13 residues. The CDR3 sequence is CAISAGRADTQYF. CDR3 nucleotide sequence: TGTGCCATCAGTGCCGGCAGGGCGGATACGCAGTATTTT.

This clonotype has a count of ten or more. The chain joins TRBV6-1 to TRBJ1-1; D unclear. CDR1 is MNHNS, CDR2 SASEGT, per germline. The germline V and J ends were trimmed by 6 bases and 1 base, with 15 bases remaining between them. The CDR3 is made up of 15 amino acids. For the CDR3, the DNA is TGTGCCAGCAGATCCCCCATGGGAGCGAACACTGAAGCTTTCTTT. Its translation: CASRSPMGANTEAFF.

A note on this clonotype: A read error may explain this, as a much larger clone is one base away. J is TRBJ1-6 and V is TRBV6-1; 9 nucleotides line up with TRBD1. The CDR3 has 14 amino acids. Germline-derived CDR1 and CDR2 are MNHNS and SASEGT. DNA of the CDR3: TGTACCAGCAGACAAGGGACAGGGAATTCACCCCTCCACTTT. This translates into CTSRQGTGNSPLHF.

Many counts were recorded for this clonotype. V usage is TRBV6-1 and J usage is TRBJ1-5; tentatively, D is TRBD1 (6 bases). The V and J ends lost 3 bases and 9 bases respectively, with 15 bases between them. The V gene's germline CDR1 is MNHNS and CDR2 SASEGT. This CDR3 spans 14 amino acids. As DNA, the CDR3 is TGTGCCAGCAGTGAGGGGACAACCGTGGGGCCCCAGCATTTT. This encodes CASSEGTTVGPQHF.

This clonotype was observed many times. This chain uses TRBV10-3 with TRBJ1-1; D is unclear. Trimming took off 7 bases at V and 2 bases at J, with 8 bases between the two ends. The CDR3 has 12 residues. Germline loops: CDR1 ENHRY, CDR2 SYGVKD. CDR3 residues: CAINGVNTEAFF. The CDR3 coding sequence is TGTGCCATCAACGGGGTAAACACTGAAGCTTTCTTT.

This clonotype was counted at least ten times. V is TRBV28 and J is TRBJ2-7; D is unclear. The CDR3 consists of 12 residues. The V end was cut by 6 bases, the J end by 5 bases, with 11 bases between. Germline V gene sequence: CDR1 MDHEN, CDR2 SYDVKM. CDR3 in amino acids: CASSSQRNEQYF. DNA of the CDR3: TGTGCCAGCAGCTCTCAACGTAACGAGCAGTACTTC.

This clonotype was recorded at least ten times. The CDR3 region has the DNA TGTGCCAGCAGTTTAGGTCAGGGGGAGACCCAGTACTTC. It encodes CASSLGQGETQYF. This chain connects TRBV12-3 or TRBV12-4 to TRBJ2-5, with TRBD1 as a possible D gene (6 bases). Trimming took 1 base from V and 5 from J, leaving 8 bases between them. CDR3 length: 13 amino acids.

Many counts were recorded for this clonotype. The genes are TRBV7-2 and TRBJ2-5; TRBD2 might be the D (6 bases). V lost 4 bases and J 1 base, leaving 10 bases between the germline ends. This CDR3 contains 14 residues. Germline V gene data show CDR1 as SGHTA and CDR2 as FQGNSA. The CDR3 coding sequence is TGTGCCAGCAGCTCCTGGGACTTCCAAGAGACCCAGTACTTC. As protein: CASSSWDFQETQYF.

Many counts were recorded for this clonotype. The J gene is TRBJ1-3, the V gene TRBV7-6; 7 positions match TRBD1. CDR1 is SGHVS and CDR2 is FNYEAQ in the germline V gene. The length of the CDR3 is 16 residues. Losses at the gene ends were 2 bases for V and 0 bases for J; bases not matched to a gene: 4. CDR3: CASSLSWDSSGNTIYF. DNA of the CDR3: TGTGCCAGCAGCTTATCGTGGGACAGCTCTGGAAACACCATATATTTT.